Listed here are 21 T cell receptor beta chains from one sample, sequenced in a study of blood T cell repertoires in COVID-19. Data came from immunoSEQ multiplex PCR; TCRdb stores just in-frame clones and leaves some out. The table shows over 250,000 clones, with 85% occurring only once. Sample: peripheral blood. The receptors were gathered from a human donor in a cohort sampled during active COVID-19.

This clone was counted only a few times. V gene TRBV14 combines with J gene TRBJ2-1; D possibly corresponds to TRBD1 (6 bases). Germline V gene data show CDR1 as SGHDN and CDR2 as FVKESK. This CDR3 is 16 amino acids long. The germline V and J ends were trimmed by 1 base and 2 bases, with 12 bases remaining between them. CDR3 coding DNA: TGTGCCAGCAGCCAAGTAGGGGGATCTGCCTACAATGAGCAGTTCTTC. It is translated as CASSQVGGSAYNEQFF.

The rearrangement links TRBV7-9 to TRBJ2-1, with D possibly TRBD2 on 5 matching bases. Trimming removed 5 bases from V and 0 bases from J, with 11 bases in between. Looked up from germline, CDR1 is SEHNR and CDR2 is FQNEAQ (reference sequence). The length of the CDR3 is 15 residues. CDR3 loop: CASSTAGSSYNEQFF. In DNA form, the CDR3 reads TGTGCCAGCAGCACTGCGGGTAGCTCCTACAATGAGCAGTTCTTC.

This clone has only a few counts. The rearrangement joins TRBV11-2 to TRBJ2-7, with D maybe TRBD1 (6 bases). Trimming stripped 5 bases from V and 3 bases from J, with 14 bases between. The CDR3 covers 14 residues. Germline V gene data show CDR1 as SGHAT and CDR2 as FQNNGV. This CDR3 reads CASSPQTGSYEQYF. Here the CDR3 DNA reads TGTGCCAGCAGCCCGCAGACAGGAAGCTACGAGCAGTACTTC. The full variable domain, with the rest looked up from reference TRBV11-2 and TRBJ2-7, is EAGVAQSPRYKIIEKRQSVAFWCNPISGHATLYWYQQILGQGPKLLIQFQNNGVVDDSQLPKDRFSAERLKGVDSTLKIQPAKLEDSAVYLCASSPQTGSYEQYFGPGTRLTVT.

The rearrangement links TRBV28 to TRBJ2-2; D is possibly TRBD1 (5 bases). With 7 bases removed from V and 4 bases from J, the gap between germline ends came to 13 bases. CDR1 MDHEN and CDR2 SYDVKM come from the germline V gene. The CDR3 runs 14 residues. CDR3 coding DNA: TGTGCCAGCATGGGGCCTTCGAGCACCGGGGAGCTGTTTTTT. As protein: CASMGPSSTGELFF. Together with reference TRBV28 and TRBJ2-2, the CDR3 gives the full variable domain: DVKVTQSSRYLVKRTGEKVFLECVQDMDHENMFWYRQDPGLGLRLIYFSYDVKMKEKGDIPEGYSVSREKKERFSLILESASTNQTSMYLCASMGPSSTGELFFGEGSRLTVL.

The V gene is TRBV11-2, the J gene TRBJ1-3, with 7 bases identical to TRBD1. V lost 5 bases, J lost 0 bases, and 13 bases stayed unmatched. The germline CDR1 and CDR2 sequences are SGHAT and FQNNGV. The CDR3 consists of 18 residues. The CDR3 reads CASSHLSGTANSGNTIYF. As DNA, the CDR3 is TGTGCCAGCAGCCACCTCTCCGGGACAGCAAACTCTGGAAACACCATATATTTT.

This chain links TRBV12-5 with TRBJ2-7, with TRBD1 as a possible D gene (5 bases). The V end lost 2 bases, the J end lost 4 bases, and 12 bases lay between the germline ends. The CDR3 consists of 14 residues. Germline values: CDR1 LGHNT, CDR2 FRNRAP. The CDR3 loop reads CASGLSGLSYEQYF. CDR3 DNA: TGTGCTAGTGGTTTGTCAGGGCTCAGTTACGAGCAGTACTTC.

This clone was seen just once. This chain joins TRBV6-5 and TRBJ1-5, with D perhaps matching TRBD1 (6 bases). CDR1 is MNHEY, CDR2 SVGAGI, per germline. CDR3 length equals 14 residues. The V end was cut by 4 bases, the J end by 10 bases, with 17 bases between. DNA for the CDR3: TGTGCCAGCAGTTCCGGACAGCCATACGGCCCCCAGCATTTT. Translated, it gives CASSSGQPYGPQHF.

V usage is TRBV6-6 and J usage is TRBJ1-2; D is uncertain. V dropped 6 bases and J dropped 0 bases, with 11 bases sitting between them. The CDR3 consists of 14 residues. Germline CDR1 reads MNHNY; CDR2 reads SVGAGI (reference sequence). CDR3: CASSSPGTNYGYTF. The DNA of the CDR3 is TGTGCCAGCAGCTCCCCCGGGACTAACTATGGCTACACCTTC.

Comment on this clone: An end of the junction does not agree with germline; a read error may underlie this. The genes are TRBV7-2 and TRBJ2-1, with D tentatively TRBD2 (7 bases). Germline values: CDR1 SGHTA, CDR2 FQGNSA. The CDR3 is 17 residues long. The CDR3 bases are TGTGCCAGCAGATTAGGGGGGGGCAGGGGACTATACAATGAGCAGTTCTTC. Translating gives CASRLGGGRGLYNEQFF.

The rearrangement links TRBV28 to TRBJ2-5, with TRBD2 identical over 13 bases. This CDR3 spans 21 amino acids. The germline CDR1 and CDR2 sequences are MDHEN and SYDVKM. V trimming: 6 bases; J trimming: 7 bases; junction bases outside the gene matches: 26. CDR3 bases: TGTGCCAGCAGGCCACTTCGTTCCGGGACTAGCGGGATTAGATCAAGAGGGACCCAGTACTTC. Translation: CASRPLRSGTSGIRSRGTQYF.

There are a few counts of this clone. V gene TRBV23-1 combines with J gene TRBJ1-1; D is undetermined. TRBV23-1 is identified as an open reading frame with a role that is uncertain. The CDR3 length is 19 residues. Deletions cut 2 bases from V and 0 bases from J, with 22 bases between. The CDR3 nucleotides are TGCGCCAGCAGTCAAGGTGAAAGGCGGCCGCCGCACTTGAACACTGAAGCTTTCTTT. Its translation is CASSQGERRPPHLNTEAFF.

The CDR3 region has the DNA TGTGCCAGCAGCCGACAGGGGTACACTGAAGCTTTCTTT. Amino acids: CASSRQGYTEAFF. The V call is TRBV7-9, the J call TRBJ1-1; TRBD1 agrees at 8 bases. Losses at the gene ends were 5 bases for V and 3 bases for J; bases not matched to a gene: 2. Germline V gives CDR1 SEHNR, CDR2 FQNEAQ (reference sequence). The CDR3 extends over 13 amino acids.

The rearrangement joins TRBV18 to TRBJ2-5; 10 positions agree with TRBD1. In germline, CDR1 is KGHSH, CDR2 LQKENI. V was pared by 3 bases and J by 4 bases, with 2 bases of the junction left unmatched. This CDR3 region has 14 residues. The CDR3 loop is CASSPGQGTETQYF. For the CDR3, the DNA is TGTGCCAGCTCACCGGGACAGGGGACAGAGACCCAGTACTTC.

V is TRBV3-1 (or the pseudogene TRBV3-2) and J is TRBJ2-7; D is perhaps TRBD1 (7 bases). Looked up from germline, CDR1 is LGHDT and CDR2 is YNNKEL (reference sequence). Trimming removed 4 bases from V and 3 bases from J, with 13 bases in between. This CDR3 comprises 14 residues. The CDR3 reads CASSPTGTGYEQYF. The CDR3 DNA reads TGTGCCAGCAGCCCGACAGGGACTGGCTACGAGCAGTACTTC.

This clone is a singleton in its sample. The chain uses TRBV9 and TRBJ1-5; D is possibly TRBD1 (5 bases). V gave up 4 bases and J gave up 1 base, with 12 bases separating them. Germline V gene data show CDR1 as SGDLS and CDR2 as YYNGEE. The CDR3 contains 15 residues. The chain's CDR3 is CASSRTSGSNQPQHF. CDR3 bases: TGTGCCAGCAGCCGGACATCCGGGAGCAATCAGCCCCAGCATTTT. The variable domain in full, with the rest retrieved from reference TRBV9 and TRBJ1-5, is DSGVTQTPKHLITATGQRVTLRCSPRSGDLSVYWYQQSLDQGLQFLIQYYNGEERAKGNILERFSAQQFPDLHSELNLSSLELGDSALYFCASSRTSGSNQPQHFGDGTRLSIL.

DNA for the CDR3: TGTGCCAGCAGACCTCCAGCAGCGGCTGGGGCCAACGTCCTGACTTTC. It specifies CASRPPAAAGANVLTF. The rearrangement joins TRBV5-4 to TRBJ2-6; D may be TRBD2 (5 bases). Germline V gene sequence: CDR1 SGHNT, CDR2 YYREEE (reference sequence). Trimming cost V 5 bases and J 2 bases, with 14 bases left between them. CDR3 length: 16 residues.

J is TRBJ2-1 and V is TRBV25-1, with D possibly TRBD1 on 6 matching bases. V lost 10 bases, J lost 7 bases, and 17 bases lay in between. This CDR3 has 13 amino acids. In germline, CDR1 is MGHDK, CDR2 SYGVNS. The CDR3 DNA is TGTGCCATCTTCACTGACAGGCCTAATGAGCAGTTCTTC. As protein: CAIFTDRPNEQFF. Drawing the rest from reference TRBV25-1 and TRBJ2-1, the complete variable domain is EADIYQTPRYLVIGTGKKITLECSQTMGHDKMYWYQQDPGMELHLIHYSYGVNSTEKGDLSSESTVSRIRTEHFPLTLESARPSHTSQYLCAIFTDRPNEQFFGPGTRLTVL.

This CDR3 reads CATSDYRPNTEAFF. DNA for the CDR3: TGTGCCACCAGTGATTACAGGCCCAACACTGAAGCTTTCTTT. This sequence joins TRBV24-1 and TRBJ1-1, with a possible D match to TRBD1 (5 bases). V shed 2 bases and J shed 2 bases, with 8 bases lying between them. CDR3 size: 14 residues. The germline V gene encodes CDR1 KGHDR and CDR2 SFDVKD.

The chain joins TRBV11-2 to TRBJ1-6; a possible D gene is TRBD1 (6 bases). In germline, CDR1 is SGHAT, CDR2 FQNNGV. CDR3 length: 14 amino acids. Trimming left V 5 bases short and J 6 bases short, with 11 bases between. In DNA, the CDR3 is TGTGCCAGCAGCCAGGCAGGGGTTAATTCACCCCTCCACTTT. This encodes CASSQAGVNSPLHF.

This clone has a handful of counts. The gene calls are TRBV9 and TRBJ2-1; D might be TRBD2 (6 bases). This CDR3 is 16 amino acids long. Germline V gene sequence: CDR1 SGDLS, CDR2 YYNGEE. V dropped 3 bases and J dropped 1 base, with 14 bases sitting between them. The CDR3 loop is CASSAFSSVSYNEQFF. DNA for the CDR3: TGTGCCAGCAGCGCATTTTCTAGCGTATCCTACAATGAGCAGTTCTTC. Using reference TRBV9 and TRBJ2-1 for the parts outside the CDR3, the full variable domain is DSGVTQTPKHLITATGQRVTLRCSPRSGDLSVYWYQQSLDQGLQFLIQYYNGEERAKGNILERFSAQQFPDLHSELNLSSLELGDSALYFCASSAFSSVSYNEQFFGPGTRLTVL.

This chain links TRBV7-8 with TRBJ2-2, with 14 bases matching TRBD2. CDR1 is SGHVS, CDR2 FQNEAQ, per germline. The CDR3 is 20 amino acids. The V gene end was trimmed by 5 bases and the J gene end by 3 bases; junction bases not matched to a gene: 14. The DNA of the CDR3 is TGTGCCAGCAGCCGCCAAAGACTAGCGGGAGGGCCTGGAGACACCGGGGAGCTGTTTTTT. This encodes CASSRQRLAGGPGDTGELFF.